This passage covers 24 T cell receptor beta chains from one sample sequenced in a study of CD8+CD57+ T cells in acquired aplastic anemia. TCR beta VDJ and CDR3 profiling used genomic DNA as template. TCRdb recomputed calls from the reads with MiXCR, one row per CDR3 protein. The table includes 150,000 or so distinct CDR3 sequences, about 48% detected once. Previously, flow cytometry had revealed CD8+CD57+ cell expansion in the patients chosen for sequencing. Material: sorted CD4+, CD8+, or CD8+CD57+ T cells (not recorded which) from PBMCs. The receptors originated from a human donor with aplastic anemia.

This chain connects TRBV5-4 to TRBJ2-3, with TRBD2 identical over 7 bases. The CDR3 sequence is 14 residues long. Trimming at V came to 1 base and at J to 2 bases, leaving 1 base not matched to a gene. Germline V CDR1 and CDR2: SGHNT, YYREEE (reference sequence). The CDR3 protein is CASSLTSATDTQYF. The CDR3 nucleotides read TGTGCCAGCAGCTTGACTAGCGCCACAGATACGCAGTATTTT.

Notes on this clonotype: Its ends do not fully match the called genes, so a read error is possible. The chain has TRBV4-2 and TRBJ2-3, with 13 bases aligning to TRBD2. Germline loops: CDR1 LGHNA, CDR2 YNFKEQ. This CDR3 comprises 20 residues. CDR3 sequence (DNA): TGTGCCAGCGGCCACGCCACCAATAGCTGGACTAGCGGGAGTTTAGATACGCAGTATTTT. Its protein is CASGHATNSWTSGSLDTQYF.

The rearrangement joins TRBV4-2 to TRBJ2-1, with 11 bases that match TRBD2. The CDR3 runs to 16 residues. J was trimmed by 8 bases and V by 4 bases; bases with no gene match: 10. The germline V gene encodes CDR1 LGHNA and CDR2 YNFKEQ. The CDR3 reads CASSPKVAGGPYEQFF. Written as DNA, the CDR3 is TGTGCCAGCAGCCCTAAAGTAGCGGGAGGGCCATATGAGCAGTTCTTC.

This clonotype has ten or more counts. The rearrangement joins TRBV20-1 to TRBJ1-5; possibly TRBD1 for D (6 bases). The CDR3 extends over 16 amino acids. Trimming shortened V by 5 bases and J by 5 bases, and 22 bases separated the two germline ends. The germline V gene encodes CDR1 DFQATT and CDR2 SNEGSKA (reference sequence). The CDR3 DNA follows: TGCAGTGCTCTCAGTACAGGGACGGGAAGGGATCAGCCCCAGCATTTT. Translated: CSALSTGTGRDQPQHF.

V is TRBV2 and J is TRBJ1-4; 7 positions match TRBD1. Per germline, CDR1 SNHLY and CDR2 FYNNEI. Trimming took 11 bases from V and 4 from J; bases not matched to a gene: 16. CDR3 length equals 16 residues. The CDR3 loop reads CASNNGAGTDNEKLFF. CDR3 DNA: TGTGCCTCAAATAATGGGGCGGGGACAGATAATGAAAAACTGTTTTTT.

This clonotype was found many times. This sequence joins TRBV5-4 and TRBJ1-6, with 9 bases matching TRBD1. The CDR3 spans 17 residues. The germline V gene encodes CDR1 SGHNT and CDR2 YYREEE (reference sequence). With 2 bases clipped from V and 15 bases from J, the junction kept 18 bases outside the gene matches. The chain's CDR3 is CASSLGPTGTGTLGLHF. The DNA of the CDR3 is TGTGCCAGCAGCTTAGGACCGACCGGGACAGGGACCTTAGGCCTCCACTTT.

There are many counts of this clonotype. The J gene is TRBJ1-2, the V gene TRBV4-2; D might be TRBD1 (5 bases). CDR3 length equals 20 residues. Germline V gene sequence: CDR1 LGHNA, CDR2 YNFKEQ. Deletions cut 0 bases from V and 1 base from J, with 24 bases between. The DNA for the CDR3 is TGTGCCAGCAGCCAAGAACGAACAGGCAGTATCTCCCTCCGTAACTATGGCTACACCTTC. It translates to CASSQERTGSISLRNYGYTF.

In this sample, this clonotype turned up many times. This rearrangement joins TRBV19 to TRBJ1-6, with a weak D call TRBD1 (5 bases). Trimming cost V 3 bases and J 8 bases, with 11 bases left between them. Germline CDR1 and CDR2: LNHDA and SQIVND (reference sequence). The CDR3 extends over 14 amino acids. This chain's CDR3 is CASSIIGGDSPLHF. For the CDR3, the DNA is TGTGCCAGTAGTATTATCGGGGGGGATTCACCCCTCCACTTT.

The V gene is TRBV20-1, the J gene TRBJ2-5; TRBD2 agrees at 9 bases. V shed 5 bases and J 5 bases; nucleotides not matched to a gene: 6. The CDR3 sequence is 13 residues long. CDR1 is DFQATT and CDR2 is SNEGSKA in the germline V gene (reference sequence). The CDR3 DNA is TGCAGTGCTCACGGACTAGCGCGTGAGACCCAGTACTTC. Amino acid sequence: CSAHGLARETQYF.

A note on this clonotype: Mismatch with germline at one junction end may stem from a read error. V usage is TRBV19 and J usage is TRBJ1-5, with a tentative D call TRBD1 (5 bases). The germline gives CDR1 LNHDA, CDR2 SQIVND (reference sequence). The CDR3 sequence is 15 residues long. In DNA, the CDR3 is TGTGCCAGTATCGACGTGGGGGGTAGCAACCAGCCCCAGCATTTT. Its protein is CASIDVGGSNQPQHF.

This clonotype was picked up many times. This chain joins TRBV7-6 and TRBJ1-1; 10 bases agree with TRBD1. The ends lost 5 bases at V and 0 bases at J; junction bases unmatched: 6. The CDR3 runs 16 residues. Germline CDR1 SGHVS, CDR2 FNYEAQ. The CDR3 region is CASSPTGGRMNTEAFF. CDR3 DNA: TGTGCCAGCAGCCCGACAGGGGGCCGGATGAACACTGAAGCTTTCTTT.

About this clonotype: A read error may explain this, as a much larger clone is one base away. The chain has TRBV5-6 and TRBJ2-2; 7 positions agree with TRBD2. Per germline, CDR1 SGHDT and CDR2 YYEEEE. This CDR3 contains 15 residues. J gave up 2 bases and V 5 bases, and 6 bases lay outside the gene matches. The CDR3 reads CASSLLATNTGELFF. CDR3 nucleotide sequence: TGTGCCAGCAGTTTACTAGCGACTAACACCGGGGAGCTGTTTTTT.

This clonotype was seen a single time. The CDR3 region is CSARDFAGGREQYF. The CDR3 bases are TGCAGTGCTAGAGATTTTGCGGGAGGGCGTGAGCAGTACTTC. The genes are TRBV20-1 and TRBJ2-7, with 9 bases that match TRBD2. Germline assignment: CDR1 DFQATT and CDR2 SNEGSKA (reference sequence). The CDR3 length is 14 residues. J gave up 7 bases and V 0 bases, and 7 bases lay outside the gene matches.

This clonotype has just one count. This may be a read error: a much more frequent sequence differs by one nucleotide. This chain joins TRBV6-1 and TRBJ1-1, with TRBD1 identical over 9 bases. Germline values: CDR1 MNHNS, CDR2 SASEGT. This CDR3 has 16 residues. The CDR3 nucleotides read TGTGCCAGCAGTGAAGCAGGGACAGGGAAGAACACTGGAGCTTTCTTT. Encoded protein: CASSEAGTGKNTGAFF.

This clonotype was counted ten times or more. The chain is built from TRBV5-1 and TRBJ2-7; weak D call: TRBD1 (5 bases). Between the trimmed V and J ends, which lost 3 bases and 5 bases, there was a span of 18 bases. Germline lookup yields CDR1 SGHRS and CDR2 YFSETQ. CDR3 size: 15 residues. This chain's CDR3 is CASSSRQGFRNEQYF. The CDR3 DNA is TGCGCCAGCAGCTCGAGGCAGGGTTTCCGGAACGAGCAGTACTTC.

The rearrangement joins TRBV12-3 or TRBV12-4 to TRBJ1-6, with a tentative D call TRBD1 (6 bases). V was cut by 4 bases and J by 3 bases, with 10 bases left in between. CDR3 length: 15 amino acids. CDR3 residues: CASSSDRSYNSPLHF. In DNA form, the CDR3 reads TGTGCCAGCAGTTCAGACAGGAGCTATAATTCACCCCTCCACTTT.

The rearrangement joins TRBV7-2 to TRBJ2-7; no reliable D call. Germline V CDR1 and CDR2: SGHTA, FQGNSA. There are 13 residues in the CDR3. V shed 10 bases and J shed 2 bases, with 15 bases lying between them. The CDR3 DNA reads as TGTGCCACTCAGGCCGGATATACCTACGAGCAGTACTTC. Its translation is CATQAGYTYEQYF.

The CDR3 DNA sequence: TGTGCCACCAGCAGAGATCGATGGGGAGGGGGGAATGGCTACACCTTC. It translates to CATSRDRWGGGNGYTF. The chain links TRBV15 to TRBJ1-2; a possible D gene is TRBD1 (6 bases). Per germline, CDR1 LNHNV and CDR2 YYDKDF (reference sequence). There are 16 residues in the CDR3. The V and J ends lost 0 bases and 6 bases respectively, with 17 bases between them.

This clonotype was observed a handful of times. The CDR3 nucleotides are TGTGCCAGCAGCCTGACTAGCGGGAGCACGGATGAGCAGTTCTTC. It translates to CASSLTSGSTDEQFF. The chain is built from TRBV6-1 and TRBJ2-1; 12 bases align to TRBD2. This CDR3 has 15 residues. Germline values: CDR1 MNHNS, CDR2 SASEGT. After removal of 6 bases from V and 8 bases from J, the junction contained 8 bases not matched to a gene.

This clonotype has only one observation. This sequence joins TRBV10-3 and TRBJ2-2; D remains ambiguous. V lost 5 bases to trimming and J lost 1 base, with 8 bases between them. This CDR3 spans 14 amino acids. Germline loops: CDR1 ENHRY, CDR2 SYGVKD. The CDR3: CAISTTLNTGELFF. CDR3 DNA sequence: TGTGCCATCAGTACGACACTGAACACCGGGGAGCTGTTTTTT.

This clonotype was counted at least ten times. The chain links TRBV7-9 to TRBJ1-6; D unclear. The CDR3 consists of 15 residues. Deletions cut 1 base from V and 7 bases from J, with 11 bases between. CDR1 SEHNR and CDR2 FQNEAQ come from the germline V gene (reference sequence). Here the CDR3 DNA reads TGTGCCAGCAGCTTAGTTCCCCCGCCAAATTCACCCCTCCACTTT. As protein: CASSLVPPPNSPLHF.

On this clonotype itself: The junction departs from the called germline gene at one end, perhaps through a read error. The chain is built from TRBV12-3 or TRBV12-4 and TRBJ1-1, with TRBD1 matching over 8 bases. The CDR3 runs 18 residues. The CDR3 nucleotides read TGTGCCAGCAGTACCTCGACAGGGGCCGGGCGCATGAACACTGAAGCTCTCTTT. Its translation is CASSTSTGAGRMNTEALF.

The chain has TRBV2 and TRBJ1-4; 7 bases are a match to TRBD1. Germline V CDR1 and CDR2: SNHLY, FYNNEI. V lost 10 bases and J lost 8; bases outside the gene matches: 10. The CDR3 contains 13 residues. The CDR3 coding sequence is TGTGCCACCTGGACAGGTCGGAGAGAAAAACTGTTTTTT. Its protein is CATWTGRREKLFF.

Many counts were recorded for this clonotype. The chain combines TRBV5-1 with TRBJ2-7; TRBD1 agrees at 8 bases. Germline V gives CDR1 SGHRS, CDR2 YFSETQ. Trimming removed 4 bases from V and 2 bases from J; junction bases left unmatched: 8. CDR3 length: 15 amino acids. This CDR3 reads CASSPGTGLTYEQYF. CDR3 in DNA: TGCGCCAGCAGCCCGGGGACAGGACTCACCTACGAGCAGTACTTC.